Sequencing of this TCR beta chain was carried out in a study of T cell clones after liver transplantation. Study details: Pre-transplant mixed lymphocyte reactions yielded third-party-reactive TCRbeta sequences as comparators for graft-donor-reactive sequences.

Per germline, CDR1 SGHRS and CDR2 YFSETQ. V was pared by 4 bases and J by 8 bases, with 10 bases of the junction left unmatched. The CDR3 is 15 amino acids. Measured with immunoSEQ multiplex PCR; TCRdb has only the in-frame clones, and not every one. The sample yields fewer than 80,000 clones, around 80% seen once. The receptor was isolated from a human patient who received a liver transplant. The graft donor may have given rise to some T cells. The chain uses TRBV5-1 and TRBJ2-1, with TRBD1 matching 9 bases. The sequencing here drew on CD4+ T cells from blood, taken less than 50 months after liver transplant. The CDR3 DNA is TGCGCCAGCAGCACCCTGGGACAGGGAGGCGATGAGCAGTTCTTC. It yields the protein CASSTLGQGGDEQFF. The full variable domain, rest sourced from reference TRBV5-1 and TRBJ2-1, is KAGVTQTPRYLIKTRGQQVTLSCSPISGHRSVSWYQQTPGQGLQFLFEYFSETQRNKGNFPGRFSGRQFSNSRSEMNVSTLELGDSALYLCASSTLGQGGDEQFFGPGTRLTVL.